Listed below are T cell receptor beta chains from one sample, sequenced in a study of T cells in Graves' hyperthyroidism and ophthalmopathy. In TCRdb, the multiplex PCR reads were re-called with MiXCR into one record per CDR3 protein. The repertoire holds 600,000 or so distinct CDR3 sequences, with 13% to 15% as singletons. The sample was blood. Receptors were obtained from a woman between 45 and 65 years old with Graves' ophthalmopathy. The CDR3 runs from the conserved cysteine through the conserved F or W. Each record gives: V gene, clone size, CDR3 length, D gene, J gene, CDR3 protein, CDR3 DNA. D genes are given only for firm matches. A row's size may be missing; if present it is once, few, many or a size class.

v_gene: TRBV7-9; abundance: many; len: 16; d_gene: .; j_gene: TRBJ2-3; CDR3aa: CASSYGPNTYTDTQYF; CDR3nt: TGTGCCAGCAGCTACGGACCGAATACCTACACAGATACGCAGTATTTT
v_gene: TRBV11-2; abundance: many; len: 15; d_gene: .; j_gene: TRBJ1-2; CDR3aa: CASSSLDGRLDGYTF; CDR3nt: TGTGCCAGCAGCTCCCTTGATGGGCGCCTTGATGGCTACACCTTC
v_gene: TRBV10-3; abundance: .; len: 16; d_gene: TRBD1; j_gene: TRBJ2-1; CDR3aa: CAISESGQGAYNEQFF; CDR3nt: TGTGCCATCAGTGAGTCGGGACAGGGGGCGTACAATGAGCAGTTCTTC
v_gene: TRBV5-1; abundance: few; len: 16; d_gene: TRBD2; j_gene: TRBJ2-7; CDR3aa: CASRERPSGLSYEQYF; CDR3nt: TGCGCCAGCAGGGAGCGACCTAGCGGGTTGTCCTACGAGCAGTACTTC
v_gene: TRBV11-3; abundance: many; len: 14; d_gene: TRBD1; j_gene: TRBJ2-5; CDR3aa: CASSSRQGGETQYF; CDR3nt: TGTGCCAGCAGCTCAAGACAGGGCGGCGAGACCCAGTACTTC
v_gene: TRBV20-1; abundance: many; len: 12; d_gene: .; j_gene: TRBJ2-1; CDR3aa: CSAKSPNNEQFF; CDR3nt: TGCAGTGCTAAATCGCCAAACAATGAGCAGTTCTTC
v_gene: TRBV10-3; abundance: many; len: 14; d_gene: .; j_gene: TRBJ2-7; CDR3aa: CAISESQVSYEQYF; CDR3nt: TGTGCCATCAGTGAGTCTCAGGTGTCCTACGAGCAGTACTTC
v_gene: TRBV6-5; abundance: many; len: 14; d_gene: .; j_gene: TRBJ1-1; CDR3aa: CASSYNPMNTEAFF; CDR3nt: TGTGCCAGCAGTTACAACCCAATGAACACTGAAGCTTTCTTT
v_gene: TRBV19; abundance: few; len: 14; d_gene: .; j_gene: TRBJ2-2; CDR3aa: CASRVSANTGELFF; CDR3nt: TGTGCCAGTAGAGTGTCGGCGAACACCGGGGAGCTGTTTTTT
v_gene: TRBV6-2/TRBV6-3; abundance: many; len: 17; d_gene: .; j_gene: TRBJ2-2; CDR3aa: CASSYNREVVYTGELFF; CDR3nt: TGTGCCAGCAGTTATAACAGAGAGGTCGTATACACCGGGGAGCTGTTTTTT
v_gene: TRBV11-3; abundance: few; len: 15; d_gene: .; j_gene: TRBJ2-1; CDR3aa: CASSLERDPYNEQFF; CDR3nt: TGTGCCAGCAGCTTAGAACGGGATCCCTACAATGAGCAGTTCTTC
v_gene: TRBV7-9; abundance: many; len: 16; d_gene: TRBD1; j_gene: TRBJ1-2; CDR3aa: CASSPSGGQGGNGYTF; CDR3nt: TGTGCCAGCAGCCCCTCGGGGGGACAGGGGGGAAATGGCTACACCTTC
v_gene: TRBV20-1; abundance: .; len: 16; d_gene: TRBD2; j_gene: TRBJ2-3; CDR3aa: CSAFALLAGVTDTQYF; CDR3nt: TGCAGTGCTTTCGCCCTACTAGCGGGAGTAACAGATACGCAGTATTTT
v_gene: TRBV20-1; abundance: .; len: 16; d_gene: TRBD2; j_gene: TRBJ2-3; CDR3aa: CSANRGLAGEADTQYF; CDR3nt: TGCAGTGCTAACCGCGGACTAGCGGGAGAGGCAGATACGCAGTATTTT
v_gene: TRBV12-5; abundance: many; len: 17; d_gene: .; j_gene: TRBJ2-3; CDR3aa: CASGLVGGRRGSDTQYF; CDR3nt: TGTGCTAGTGGTTTGGTAGGCGGACGACGAGGGTCGGATACGCAGTATTTT